This T cell receptor (beta chain) was sequenced for a study of control samples from healthy donors and cancer patients. Libraries were prepared by immunoSEQ multiplex PCR; TCRdb keeps only in-frame clonotypes and omits some of them. In the table there are 95,000 to 150,000 clones, approximately 92% of which are singletons. Trimming removed 1 base from V and 3 bases from J, with 13 bases in between. CDR1 is KGHSY and CDR2 is FQNENV in the germline V gene. CDR3 size: 15 residues. The origin of this receptor is a man aged 80 or over with head and neck cancer. Sequenced input: PBMCs. The chain recombines TRBV16 with TRBJ2-7; D remains ambiguous. CDR3 protein: CASSQLFRNSYEQYF. In nucleotides, the CDR3 is TGTGCCAGCAGCCAATTGTTCAGGAACAGCTACGAGCAGTACTTC.